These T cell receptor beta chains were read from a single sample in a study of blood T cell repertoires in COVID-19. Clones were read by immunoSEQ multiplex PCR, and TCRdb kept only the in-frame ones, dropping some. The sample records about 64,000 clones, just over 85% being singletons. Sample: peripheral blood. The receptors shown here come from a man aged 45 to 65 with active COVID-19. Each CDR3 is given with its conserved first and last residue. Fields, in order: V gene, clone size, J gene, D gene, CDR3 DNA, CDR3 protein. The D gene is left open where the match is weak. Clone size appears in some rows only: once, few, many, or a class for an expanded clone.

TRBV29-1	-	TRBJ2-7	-	TGCAGGAATTGGCCCGGGGAGCAGTACTTC	CRNWPGEQYF
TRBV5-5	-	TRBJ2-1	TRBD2	TGTGCCAGCAGCCTGGCGGATAGCGGGTCCAATGAGCAGTTCTTC	CASSLADSGSNEQFF
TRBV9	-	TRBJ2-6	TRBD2	TGTGCCAGCAGCGTAGGTCTTAGCGGGTCCAACTCTGGGGCCAACGTCCTGACTTTC	CASSVGLSGSNSGANVLTF
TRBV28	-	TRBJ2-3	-	TGTGCCAGCACTCTTAGACTAGACGGCACAGATACGCAGTATTTT	CASTLRLDGTDTQYF
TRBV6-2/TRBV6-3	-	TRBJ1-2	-	TGTGCCAGCAGTTTACAGGGTTCCTCTGGCTACACCTTC	CASSLQGSSGYTF
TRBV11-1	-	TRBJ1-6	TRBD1	TGTGCCAGCAGCGCTACACAGGGGGGGAGTTCACCCCTCCACTTT	CASSATQGGSSPLHF
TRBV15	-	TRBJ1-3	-	TGTGCCACCAGCAGACCCTACCTGGGCCACTCTGGAAACACCATATATTTT	CATSRPYLGHSGNTIYF
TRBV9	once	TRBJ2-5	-	TGTGCCAGCAGCGTATCACTAGCCCAAGAGACCCAGTACTTC	CASSVSLAQETQYF
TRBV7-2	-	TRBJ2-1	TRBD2	TGTGCCAGCAGCTTAGCGGGCGGGAGGGGTTACAATGAGCAGTTCTTC	CASSLAGGRGYNEQFF
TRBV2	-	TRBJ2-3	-	TGTGCCAGCAGTGACGGACTCTTTCTAACAGATACGCAGTATTTT	CASSDGLFLTDTQYF
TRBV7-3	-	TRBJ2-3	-	TGTGCCAGCAGCCCATCCGGGGTGGCCACAGATACGCAGTATTTT	CASSPSGVATDTQYF
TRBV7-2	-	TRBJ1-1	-	TGTGCCAGCAGCTTAGCGTACGGGTTGGGGAGCACTGAAGCTTTCTTT	CASSLAYGLGSTEAFF
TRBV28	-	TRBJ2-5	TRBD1	TGTGCCAGCAGTCCCAGGGACAGGGAAGAGACCCAGTACTTC	CASSPRDREETQYF
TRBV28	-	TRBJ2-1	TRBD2	TGTGCCAGCAGTTTAGCTAGCGGAACCTACAATGAGCAGTTCTTC	CASSLASGTYNEQFF
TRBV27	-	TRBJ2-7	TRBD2	TGTGCCAGCAGTTTCGGGACTAGTGGTTACGAGCAGTACTTC	CASSFGTSGYEQYF
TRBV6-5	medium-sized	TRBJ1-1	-	TGTGCCAGCAGTTACTCGACGGGTTTTACTGAAGCTTTCTTT	CASSYSTGFTEAFF
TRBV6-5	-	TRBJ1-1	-	TGTGCCAGCAGACCGGCAAGGTTCGGAGCTTCCTTT	CASRPARFGASF
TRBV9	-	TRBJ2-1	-	TGTGCCAGCAGCGCAGACCCGGGACAAAGGTTCTTC	CASSADPGQRFF
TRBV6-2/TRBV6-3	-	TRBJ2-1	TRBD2	TGTGCCAGCAGCTCGCAGGGACTAGCGGCCAATGAGCAGTTCTTC	CASSSQGLAANEQFF
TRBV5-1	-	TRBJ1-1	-	TGCGCCAGCAGCTTAACAGGGAAAACTGAAGCTTTCTTT	CASSLTGKTEAFF
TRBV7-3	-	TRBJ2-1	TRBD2	TGTGCCAGCAGCCCCCGACCTAGCGGGGGGGGGCAGTTCTTC	CASSPRPSGGGQFF
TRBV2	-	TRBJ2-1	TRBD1	TGTGCCAGCAGTGGCGACAGGGAGAATGAGCAGTTCTTC	CASSGDRENEQFF
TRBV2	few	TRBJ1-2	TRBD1	TGTGCCAGCAGTGATACAGGGGGCGGGTATGGCTACACCTTC	CASSDTGGGYGYTF